These 9 T cell receptor beta chains were all obtained from the same sample, sequenced in a study of T cell responses to AZD1222 COVID-19 vaccine. Sequencing was performed with immunoSEQ multiplex PCR; in TCRdb, only in-frame clones are kept and a portion is missing. The sample yields 99,000 or so clones, around nine tenths seen once. The source material was peripheral blood, sampled on day 0 of AZD1222 vaccination. The receptors shown here come from an adult in good health.

The V and J genes are TRBV15 and TRBJ2-1, with TRBD2 identical over 8 bases. Germline lookup yields CDR1 LNHNV and CDR2 YYDKDF (reference sequence). With V trimmed by 5 bases and J by 5 bases, 11 bases remained unmatched. This CDR3 comprises 16 residues. The CDR3 DNA sequence: TGTGCCACCAGCCACCTCTTAGCGGGACCAGACAATGAGCAGTTCTTC. It specifies CATSHLLAGPDNEQFF.

This chain joins TRBV19 and TRBJ2-1; TRBD2 aligns across 9 bases. The CDR3 is 15 residues long. The V gene's germline CDR1 is LNHDA and CDR2 SQIVND (reference sequence). The V segment lost 3 bases and the J segment 8 bases; nucleotides outside the gene matches: 8. The CDR3 sequence is CASSMETSGRDEQFF. The CDR3 bases are TGTGCCAGTAGTATGGAGACTAGCGGACGGGATGAGCAGTTCTTC. Supplemented by reference TRBV19 and TRBJ2-1, the full variable domain reads DGGITQSPKYLFRKEGQNVTLSCEQNLNHDAMYWYRQDPGQGLRLIYYSQIVNDFQKGDIAEGYSVSREKKESFPLTVTSAQKNPTAFYLCASSMETSGRDEQFFGPGTRLTVL.

The V call is TRBV7-3, the J call TRBJ2-1; tentatively, D is TRBD1 (5 bases). V was trimmed by 5 bases and J by 8 bases, leaving 16 bases between them. The CDR3 is 14 amino acids. Germline CDR1 SGHTA, CDR2 FQGTGA. The CDR3 is CASSLHSQGYEQFF. CDR3 bases: TGTGCCAGCAGCCTCCATTCTCAGGGCTATGAGCAGTTCTTC.

As concerns this clone: Compared with germline, one end of the junction differs, possibly owing to a read error. The J gene is TRBJ1-1, the V gene TRBV14, with D possibly matching TRBD1 (5 bases). The CDR3 has 13 amino acids. CDR1 and CDR2 (germline): SGHDN, FVKESK. CDR3 coding DNA: TGTGCCAGCAACCAAAGGGGGAACACTGAAGCTTTCTTT. It codes for CASNQRGNTEAFF.

The chain carries TRBV9 and TRBJ1-4; D is unresolved. The CDR3 is 16 residues long. From germline, CDR1 is SGDLS and CDR2 YYNGEE. Trimming removed 0 bases from V and 2 bases from J, with 11 bases in between. CDR3 residues: CASSVAGRMTNEKLFF. The CDR3 DNA follows: TGTGCCAGCAGCGTAGCCGGGAGGATGACTAATGAAAAACTGTTTTTT. Filled out from reference TRBV9 and TRBJ1-4, the complete variable domain reads DSGVTQTPKHLITATGQRVTLRCSPRSGDLSVYWYQQSLDQGLQFLIQYYNGEERAKGNILERFSAQQFPDLHSELNLSSLELGDSALYFCASSVAGRMTNEKLFFGSGTQLSVL.

The rearrangement joins TRBV5-1 to TRBJ2-1; the match to TRBD1 covers 10 bases. The CDR3 consists of 17 residues. Germline assignment: CDR1 SGHRS and CDR2 YFSETQ. V shed 4 bases, J shed 0 bases, and the junction held 7 bases outside the gene matches. The CDR3 sequence is CASSAGQGTSSYNEQFF. CDR3 nucleotide sequence: TGCGCCAGCAGCGCGGGACAGGGGACCAGCTCCTACAATGAGCAGTTCTTC.

The chain uses TRBV18 and TRBJ2-3; D not resolved. The CDR3 totals 14 residues. Between the trimmed V and J ends, which lost 2 bases and 0 bases, there was a span of 6 bases. Germline V gene lookup returns CDR1 KGHSH and CDR2 LQKENI. The DNA of the CDR3 is TGTGCCAGCTCACCAACCCCTAGCACAGATACGCAGTATTTT. This codes for CASSPTPSTDTQYF.

This clone was observed once. The rearrangement uses TRBV7-6 and TRBJ2-2; 15 nucleotides match TRBD2. Germline V gene sequence: CDR1 SGHVS, CDR2 FNYEAQ. The CDR3 totals 17 residues. V shed 5 bases and J 4 bases; nucleotides not matched to a gene: 5. The CDR3 is CASSPWTSGGATGELFF. DNA of the CDR3: TGTGCCAGCAGCCCCTGGACTAGCGGGGGGGCCACCGGGGAGCTGTTTTTT.

J is TRBJ1-6 and V is TRBV27, with D unclear. The CDR3 loop spans 14 amino acids. Germline CDR1 and CDR2: MNHEY and SMNVEV (reference sequence). V shed 6 bases and J shed 9 bases, with 15 bases lying between them. The CDR3: CASRWRTPGSPLHF. As DNA, the CDR3 is TGTGCCAGCAGATGGAGGACCCCGGGTTCACCCCTCCACTTT.